This T cell receptor (beta chain) was sequenced during a study of control samples from healthy donors and cancer patients. Profiled with immunoSEQ multiplex PCR; TCRdb holds only in-frame clones, not every one. The repertoire includes more than 15,000 clones, approximately 82% of them detected once, and 25% to 30% sits in the top ten. The CDR3 runs to 16 residues. The J segment lost 0 bases and the V segment lost 4 bases, leaving 8 bases of the junction unmatched. CDR1 is SEHNR, CDR2 FQNEAQ, per germline (reference sequence). This clonotype originated in an elderly man with head and neck cancer. The sample comprised PBMCs. J is TRBJ2-7 and V is TRBV7-9; 8 nucleotides match TRBD2. The CDR3 sequence is CASSWGLSGSSYEQYF. CDR3 nucleotides: TGTGCCAGCAGCTGGGGACTAAGCGGGAGCTCCTACGAGCAGTACTTC.